This T cell receptor beta chain is drawn from a study of blood T cell repertoires in COVID-19. Study-wide background: COVID-19 samples, acute and convalescent, were from the United States, Italy and Spain. PBMCs, B-cell-depleted T cells, or T cells were the source of the cDNA or gDNA that made up the material.

This clone was detected only a few times. The same CDR3 is also encoded by other DNA sequences in this sample. Original processing methods: Estimation of nucleated cell counts was performed using reference gene primer amplification. The table came from immunoSEQ multiplex PCR; TCRdb's copy has only in-frame clones and leaves some out. The DNA was the basis for D and trimming; V, J and clone size are from that table. Among 99,000 or so clones listed, about 80% were seen once. V shed 5 bases and J shed 7 bases, with 8 bases lying between them. CDR3 length: 11 residues. Sequencing was performed on peripheral blood. The chain combines TRBV12-3 or TRBV12-4 with TRBJ1-1; D is uncertain. The sequence came from a woman aged 70 to 79 with acute or convalescent COVID-19. The CDR3 spells CASSPSSEAFF. The CDR3 nucleotides are TGTGCCAGCAGTCCGTCCAGTGAAGCTTTCTTT.